This entry features one T cell receptor (beta chain) sequence. Naive-designated CD8 cells lacked CD45RO, were positively enriched for CCR7, and omitted terminally differentiated effector memory CD45RA+ cells. The length of the CDR3 is 13 residues. Germline CDR1 is SGHVS and CDR2 is FNYEAQ. V lost 5 bases to trimming and J lost 1 base, with 8 bases between them. This sample was taken from a study of shared clonotypes between healthy human individuals. In the study overall: Researchers drew samples from two women and a few men aged 18 to 49. There were three CD4 naive, three CD4 memory, two CD8 naive and one CD8 memory plates per donor.

Profiling relied on immunoSEQ multiplex PCR, and the TCRdb table lists in-frame clones only, not all of them. The sample consists of 750,000 to 1,000,000 clones, around 92% of them appearing once. The specimen sequenced was naive CD8+ T cells sorted from blood. This TCR came from a man aged 30 to 39 in good health. J is TRBJ1-2 and V is TRBV7-6; D is unresolved. DNA for the CDR3: TGTGCCAGCAGCCTGGACGTTAACTATGGCTACACCTTC. This sequence encodes CASSLDVNYGYTF. Full variable domain (rest looked up from reference TRBV7-6 and TRBJ1-2): GAGVSQSPRYKVTKRGQDVALRCDPISGHVSLYWYRQALGQGPEFLTYFNYEAQQDKSGLPNDRFSAERPEGSISTLTIQRTEQRDSAMYRCASSLDVNYGYTFGSGTRLTVV.